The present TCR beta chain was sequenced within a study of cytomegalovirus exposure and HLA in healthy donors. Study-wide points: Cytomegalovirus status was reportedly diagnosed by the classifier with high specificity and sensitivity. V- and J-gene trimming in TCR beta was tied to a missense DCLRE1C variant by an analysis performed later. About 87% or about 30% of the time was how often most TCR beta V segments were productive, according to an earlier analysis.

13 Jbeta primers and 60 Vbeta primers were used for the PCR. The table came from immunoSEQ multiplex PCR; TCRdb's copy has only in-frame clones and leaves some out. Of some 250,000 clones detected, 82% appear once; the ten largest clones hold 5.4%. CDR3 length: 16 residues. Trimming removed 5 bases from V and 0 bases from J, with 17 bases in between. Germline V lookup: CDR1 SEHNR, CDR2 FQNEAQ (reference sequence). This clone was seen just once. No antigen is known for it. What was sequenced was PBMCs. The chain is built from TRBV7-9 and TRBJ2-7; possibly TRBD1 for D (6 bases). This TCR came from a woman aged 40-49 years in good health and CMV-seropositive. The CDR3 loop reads CASSPAGTYYSYEQYF. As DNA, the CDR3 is TGTGCCAGCAGCCCTGCCGGGACATACTACTCCTACGAGCAGTACTTC.